This TCR beta chain was sequenced in a study of cytomegalovirus exposure and HLA in healthy donors. In the study overall: The same platform was used for the 110 or so validation repertoires as for the 600 to 700 first-cohort repertoires, as reported in a later analysis. Study-level points and caveats: In the approximately 120 validation repertoires, a later analysis found that first-cohort TCR clusters tended to co-occur. The authors enumerated 150 to 200 TCR beta chains as linked to cytomegalovirus. Usually a TCR sequence was rare, but some public TCRs were found in many donors.

The CDR3 loop spans 12 amino acids. With 5 bases removed from V and 2 bases from J, the gap between germline ends came to 5 bases. Germline CDR1 reads ENHRY; CDR2 reads SYGVKD. Libraries were prepared by immunoSEQ multiplex PCR; TCRdb keeps only in-frame clonotypes and omits some of them. The profile shows over 250,000 clones, around 87% of them singletons. On this clone: No antigen is known for it.

Sequencing was done on a sample of PBMCs. The rearrangement links TRBV10-3 to TRBJ2-3; D not resolved. The receptor was derived from a woman in her twenties or thirties in good health and CMV-seropositive. The CDR3 DNA reads TGTGCCATCAGTTCTCCCACAGATACGCAGTATTTT. Its translation: CAISSPTDTQYF.